The 8 T cell receptor beta chains listed next were all sequenced from one sample in a study of T cells in Graves' hyperthyroidism and ophthalmopathy. Amplification of TCR beta CDR3 regions was performed using RNA transcripts as template. HTBI primers drove first-round RT-PCR of the TCR CDR3. TCRdb passed the multiplex PCR reads through MiXCR, listing each CDR3 protein once. The table lists around 600,000 distinct CDR3 sequences, about 14% of them singletons. Sequencing was done on a sample of blood. Receptors originate from a woman aged 50 to 65 with Graves' ophthalmopathy.

The chain employs TRBV5-1 and TRBJ2-3; possible D gene TRBD1, 6 bases. Trimming took off 4 bases at V and 6 bases at J, with 15 bases between the two ends. The germline V gene encodes CDR1 SGHRS and CDR2 YFSETQ. This CDR3 comprises 14 residues. As DNA, the CDR3 is TGCGCCAGCAGCCTAGGACAGTCCGGGGATACGCAGTATTTT. It yields the protein CASSLGQSGDTQYF.

The genes are TRBV12-3 or TRBV12-4 and TRBJ2-1; D is perhaps TRBD1 (6 bases). This CDR3 comprises 15 residues. The ends were cut back, 6 bases at V and 4 bases at J, with 16 bases in the middle. The CDR3 DNA is TGTGCCAGCAGACCGGGACAAGGGTTATACAATGAGCAGTTCTTC. Its translation: CASRPGQGLYNEQFF.

The sample holds many counts of this clonotype. This chain connects TRBV6-1 to TRBJ2-7; 12 bases are shared with TRBD2. The CDR3 has 15 residues. The J segment lost 4 bases and the V segment lost 6 bases, leaving 7 bases of the junction unmatched. Germline CDR1 is MNHNS and CDR2 is SASEGT. The CDR3 sequence: CASSETSGRSYEQYF. In DNA, the CDR3 is TGTGCCAGCAGCGAAACTAGCGGGAGGAGTTACGAGCAGTACTTC.

This clonotype was counted between two and nine times. One junction end does not reproduce the germline sequence, and a read error may be involved. The V call is TRBV6-4, the J call TRBJ2-5, with D perhaps assigned TRBD1 or TRBD2 (5 bases each). The CDR3 is 15 amino acids. Germline V gene sequence: CDR1 MRHNA, CDR2 SNTAGT. The CDR3 DNA follows: TGTGCCAGCAGTTACTCAGGGACCCTGCAAGAGACCCAGTACTTC. Its translation: CASSYSGTLQETQYF.

This clonotype showed up many times. The J gene is TRBJ2-1, the V gene TRBV12-3 or TRBV12-4; tentatively, D is TRBD1 (6 bases). The V end lost 5 bases, the J end lost 6 bases, and 11 bases lay between the germline ends. The CDR3 sequence is 13 residues long. The CDR3 sequence is CASSGTLVNEQFF. The CDR3 DNA reads as TGTGCCAGCAGTGGGACATTGGTCAATGAGCAGTTCTTC.

This clonotype was counted many times. This chain links TRBV14 with TRBJ1-2; possible D gene TRBD1, 5 bases. V shed 3 bases and J shed 4 bases, with 12 bases lying between them. CDR1 SGHDN and CDR2 FVKESK come from the germline V gene. The CDR3 loop spans 14 amino acids. CDR3 residues: CASSHRGIVYGYTF. CDR3 nucleotide sequence: TGTGCCAGCAGCCATCGGGGCATTGTCTATGGCTACACCTTC.

This clonotype was counted at least ten times. The chain has TRBV6-1 and TRBJ1-5; the match to TRBD1 covers 7 bases. The CDR3 contains 14 residues. V gave up 6 bases and J gave up 5 bases; unmatched junction bases: 7. The germline V gene has CDR1 MNHNS and CDR2 SASEGT. The CDR3 DNA sequence: TGTGCCAGCAGCGAGGGGGCTTATCATCAGCCCCAGCATTTT. It translates to CASSEGAYHQPQHF.

This clonotype showed up just a few times. V is TRBV4-2 and J is TRBJ1-5; D gene uncertain. This CDR3 comprises 17 residues. CDR1 is LGHNA, CDR2 YNFKEQ, per germline. Trimming pared 0 bases from V and 0 bases from J, leaving 12 bases between. The CDR3 DNA reads as TGTGCCAGCAGCCAAGAGAGTCAACAGCATAGCAATCAGCCCCAGCATTTT. This encodes CASSQESQQHSNQPQHF.